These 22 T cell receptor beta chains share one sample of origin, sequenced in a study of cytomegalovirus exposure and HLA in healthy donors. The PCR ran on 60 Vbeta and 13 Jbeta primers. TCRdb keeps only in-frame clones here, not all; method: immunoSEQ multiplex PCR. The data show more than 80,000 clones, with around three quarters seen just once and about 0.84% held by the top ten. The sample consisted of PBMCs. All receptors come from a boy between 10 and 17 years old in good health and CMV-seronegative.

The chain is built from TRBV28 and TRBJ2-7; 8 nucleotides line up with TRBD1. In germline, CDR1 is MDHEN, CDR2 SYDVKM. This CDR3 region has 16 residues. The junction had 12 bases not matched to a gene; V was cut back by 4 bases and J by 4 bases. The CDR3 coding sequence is TGTGCCAGCAGTTCACCCCCCGGACAGGGAGGATACGAGCAGTACTTC. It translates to CASSSPPGQGGYEQYF.

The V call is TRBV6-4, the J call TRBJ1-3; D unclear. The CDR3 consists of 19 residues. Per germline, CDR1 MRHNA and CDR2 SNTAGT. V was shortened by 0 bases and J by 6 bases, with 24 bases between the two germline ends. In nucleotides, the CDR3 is TGTGCCAGCAGTGACTCGCTCGGGAAGGGATCGCACCCAGCAAACACCATATATTTT. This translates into CASSDSLGKGSHPANTIYF.

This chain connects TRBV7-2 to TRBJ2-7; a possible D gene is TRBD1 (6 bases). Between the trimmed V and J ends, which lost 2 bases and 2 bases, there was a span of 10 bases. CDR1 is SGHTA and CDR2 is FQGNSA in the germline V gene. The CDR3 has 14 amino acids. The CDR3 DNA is TGTGCCAGCAGCTTACGGCCAGGGGCCTACGAGCAGTACTTC. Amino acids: CASSLRPGAYEQYF.

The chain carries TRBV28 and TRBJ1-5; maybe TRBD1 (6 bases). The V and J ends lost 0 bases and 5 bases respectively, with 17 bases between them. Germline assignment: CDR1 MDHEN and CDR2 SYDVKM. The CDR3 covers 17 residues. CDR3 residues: CASSLWVLGSGDQPQHF. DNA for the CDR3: TGTGCCAGCAGTTTATGGGTATTGGGCTCAGGGGATCAGCCCCAGCATTTT.

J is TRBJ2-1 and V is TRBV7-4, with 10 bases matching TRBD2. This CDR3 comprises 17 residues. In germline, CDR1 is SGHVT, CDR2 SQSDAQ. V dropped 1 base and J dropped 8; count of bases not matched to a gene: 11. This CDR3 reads CASSLGLRSGRSHEQFF. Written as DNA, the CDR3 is TGTGCCAGCAGCTTAGGCCTGCGTAGCGGGAGGTCCCATGAGCAGTTCTTC.

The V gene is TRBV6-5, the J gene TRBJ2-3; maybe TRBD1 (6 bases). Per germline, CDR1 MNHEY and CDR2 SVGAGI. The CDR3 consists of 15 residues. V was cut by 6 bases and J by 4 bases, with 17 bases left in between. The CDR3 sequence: CASRTGQGRADTQYF. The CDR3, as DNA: TGTGCCAGCAGAACCGGGCAGGGGAGAGCAGATACGCAGTATTTT.

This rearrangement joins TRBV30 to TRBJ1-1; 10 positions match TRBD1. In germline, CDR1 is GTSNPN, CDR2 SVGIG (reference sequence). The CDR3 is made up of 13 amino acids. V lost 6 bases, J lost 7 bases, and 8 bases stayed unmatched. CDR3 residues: CACDRGLESEAFF. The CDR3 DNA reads TGTGCCTGCGACAGGGGGCTTGAGAGTGAAGCTTTCTTT.

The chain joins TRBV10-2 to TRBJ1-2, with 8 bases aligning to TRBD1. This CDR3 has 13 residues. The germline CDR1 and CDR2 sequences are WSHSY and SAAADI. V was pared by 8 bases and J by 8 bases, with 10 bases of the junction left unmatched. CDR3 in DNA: TGCGCCAGCGGGATGGACAGGGCGGGAGGCTACACCTTC. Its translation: CASGMDRAGGYTF.

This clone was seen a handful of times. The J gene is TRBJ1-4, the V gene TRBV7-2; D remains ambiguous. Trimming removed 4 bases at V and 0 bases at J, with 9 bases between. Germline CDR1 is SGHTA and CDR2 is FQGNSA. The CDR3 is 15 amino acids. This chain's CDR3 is CASSSSGTTNEKLFF. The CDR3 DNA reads TGTGCCAGCAGCTCTTCGGGGACAACTAATGAAAAACTGTTTTTT.

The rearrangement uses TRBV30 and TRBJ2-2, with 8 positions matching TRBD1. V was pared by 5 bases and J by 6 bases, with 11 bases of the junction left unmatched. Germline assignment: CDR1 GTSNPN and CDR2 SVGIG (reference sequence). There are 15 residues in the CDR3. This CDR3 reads CAWRHRTGYAGELFF. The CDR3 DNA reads TGTGCCTGGCGACATAGGACAGGGTACGCCGGGGAGCTGTTTTTT.

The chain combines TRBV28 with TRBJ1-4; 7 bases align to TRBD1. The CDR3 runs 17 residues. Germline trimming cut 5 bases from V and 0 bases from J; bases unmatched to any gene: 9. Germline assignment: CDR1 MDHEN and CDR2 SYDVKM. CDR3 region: CASSPIVDRATNEKLFF. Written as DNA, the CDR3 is TGTGCCAGCAGTCCGATAGTTGACAGGGCAACTAATGAAAAACTGTTTTTT.

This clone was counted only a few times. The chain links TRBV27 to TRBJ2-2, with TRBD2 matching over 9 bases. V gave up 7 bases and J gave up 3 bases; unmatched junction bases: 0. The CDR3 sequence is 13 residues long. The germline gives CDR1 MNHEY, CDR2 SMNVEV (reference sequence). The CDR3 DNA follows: TGTGCCAGCACTAGCGGGGACACCGGGGAGCTGTTTTTT. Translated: CASTSGDTGELFF.

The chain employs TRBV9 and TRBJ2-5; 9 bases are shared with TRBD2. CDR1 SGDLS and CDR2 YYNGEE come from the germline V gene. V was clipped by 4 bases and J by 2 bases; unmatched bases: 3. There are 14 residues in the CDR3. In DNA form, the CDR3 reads TGTGCCAGCAGCTTTAGCGGGAGACAAGAGACCCAGTACTTC. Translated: CASSFSGRQETQYF.

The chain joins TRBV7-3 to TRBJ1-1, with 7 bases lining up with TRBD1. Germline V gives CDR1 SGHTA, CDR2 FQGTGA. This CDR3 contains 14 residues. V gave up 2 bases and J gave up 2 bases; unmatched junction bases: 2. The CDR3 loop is CASSLGTENTEAFF. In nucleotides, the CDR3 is TGTGCCAGCAGCTTAGGGACAGAAAACACTGAAGCTTTCTTT.

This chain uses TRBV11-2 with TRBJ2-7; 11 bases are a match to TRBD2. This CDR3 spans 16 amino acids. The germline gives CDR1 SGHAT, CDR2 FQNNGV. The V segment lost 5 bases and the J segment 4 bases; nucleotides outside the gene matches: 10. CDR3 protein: CASSPEHPSGRYEQYF. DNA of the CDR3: TGTGCCAGCAGCCCCGAACATCCTAGCGGGAGGTACGAGCAGTACTTC.

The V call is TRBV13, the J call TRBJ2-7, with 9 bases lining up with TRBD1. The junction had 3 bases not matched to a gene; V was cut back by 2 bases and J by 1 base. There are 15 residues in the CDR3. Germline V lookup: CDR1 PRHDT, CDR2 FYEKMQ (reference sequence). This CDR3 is CASSLTGGLSYEQYF. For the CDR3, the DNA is TGTGCCAGCAGCTTAACAGGGGGCTTGTCCTACGAGCAGTACTTC. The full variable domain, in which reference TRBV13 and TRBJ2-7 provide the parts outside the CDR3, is AAGVIQSPRHLIKEKRETATLKCYPIPRHDTVYWYQQGPGQDPQFLISFYEKMQSDKGSIPDRFSAQQFSDYHSELNMSSLELGDSALYFCASSLTGGLSYEQYFGPGTRLTVT.

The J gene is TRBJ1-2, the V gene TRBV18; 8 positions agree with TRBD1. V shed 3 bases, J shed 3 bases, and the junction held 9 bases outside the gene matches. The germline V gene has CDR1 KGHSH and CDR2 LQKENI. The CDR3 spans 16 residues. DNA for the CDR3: TGTGCCAGCTCACCGTCGATACAGGGGGACGACTATGGCTACACCTTC. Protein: CASSPSIQGDDYGYTF.

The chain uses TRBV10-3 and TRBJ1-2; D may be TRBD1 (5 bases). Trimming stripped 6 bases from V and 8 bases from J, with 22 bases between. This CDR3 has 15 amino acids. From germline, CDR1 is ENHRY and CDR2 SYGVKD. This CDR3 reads CAISKVTDTILGYTF. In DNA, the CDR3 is TGTGCCATCAGCAAAGTGACAGACACCATCTTGGGCTACACCTTC.

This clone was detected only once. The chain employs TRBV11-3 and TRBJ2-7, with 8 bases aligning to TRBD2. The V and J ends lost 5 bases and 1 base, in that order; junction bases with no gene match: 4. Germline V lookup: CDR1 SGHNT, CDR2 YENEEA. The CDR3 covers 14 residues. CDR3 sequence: CASSPTSGSYEQYF. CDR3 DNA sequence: TGTGCCAGCAGCCCTACTAGCGGATCCTACGAGCAGTACTTC.

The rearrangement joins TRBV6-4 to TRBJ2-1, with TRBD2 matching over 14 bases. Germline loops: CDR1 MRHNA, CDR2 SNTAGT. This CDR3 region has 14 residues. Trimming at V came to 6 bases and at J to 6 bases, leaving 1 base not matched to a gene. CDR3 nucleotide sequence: TGTGCCAGCAGCGGGACTAGCGGGAGCAATGAGCAGTTCTTC. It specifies CASSGTSGSNEQFF.

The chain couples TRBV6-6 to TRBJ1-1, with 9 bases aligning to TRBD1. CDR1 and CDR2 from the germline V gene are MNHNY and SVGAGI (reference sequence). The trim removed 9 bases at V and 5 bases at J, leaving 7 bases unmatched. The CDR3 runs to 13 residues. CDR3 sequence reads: CARPRQGETEAFF. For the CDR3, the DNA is TGTGCCAGACCCCGACAGGGGGAAACTGAAGCTTTCTTT.

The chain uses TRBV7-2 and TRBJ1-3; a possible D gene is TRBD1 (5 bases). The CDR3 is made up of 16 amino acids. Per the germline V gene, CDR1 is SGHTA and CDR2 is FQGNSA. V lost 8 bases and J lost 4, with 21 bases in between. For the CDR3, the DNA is TGTGCCAGCGAGGAGGGTCGGGGCTTGGGCGGAAACACCATATATTTT. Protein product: CASEEGRGLGGNTIYF.